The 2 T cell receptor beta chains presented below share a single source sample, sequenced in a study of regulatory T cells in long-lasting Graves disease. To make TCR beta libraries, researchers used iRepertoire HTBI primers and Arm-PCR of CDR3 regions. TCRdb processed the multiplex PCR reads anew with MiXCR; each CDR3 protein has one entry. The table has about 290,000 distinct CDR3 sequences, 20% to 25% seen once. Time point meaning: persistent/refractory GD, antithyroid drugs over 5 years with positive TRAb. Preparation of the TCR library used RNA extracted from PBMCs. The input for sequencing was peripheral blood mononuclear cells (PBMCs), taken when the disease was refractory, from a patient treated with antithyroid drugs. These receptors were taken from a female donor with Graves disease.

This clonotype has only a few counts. This chain's CDR3 is CASSPGTSGNQETQYF. For the CDR3, the DNA is TGTGCCAGCAGTCCCGGGACTAGCGGAAACCAAGAGACCCAGTACTTC. The V gene is TRBV27, the J gene TRBJ2-5, with 11 positions matching TRBD2. The CDR3 totals 16 residues. In germline, CDR1 is MNHEY, CDR2 SMNVEV (reference sequence). The V and J ends lost 5 bases and 0 bases, in that order; junction bases with no gene match: 5.

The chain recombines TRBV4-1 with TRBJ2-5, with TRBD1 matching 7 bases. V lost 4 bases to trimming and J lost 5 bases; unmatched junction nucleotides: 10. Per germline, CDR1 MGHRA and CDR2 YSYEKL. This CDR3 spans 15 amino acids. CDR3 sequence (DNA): TGCGCCAGCAGCCGAAACAGGGGATCGGGTGAGACCCAGTACTTC. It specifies CASSRNRGSGETQYF.